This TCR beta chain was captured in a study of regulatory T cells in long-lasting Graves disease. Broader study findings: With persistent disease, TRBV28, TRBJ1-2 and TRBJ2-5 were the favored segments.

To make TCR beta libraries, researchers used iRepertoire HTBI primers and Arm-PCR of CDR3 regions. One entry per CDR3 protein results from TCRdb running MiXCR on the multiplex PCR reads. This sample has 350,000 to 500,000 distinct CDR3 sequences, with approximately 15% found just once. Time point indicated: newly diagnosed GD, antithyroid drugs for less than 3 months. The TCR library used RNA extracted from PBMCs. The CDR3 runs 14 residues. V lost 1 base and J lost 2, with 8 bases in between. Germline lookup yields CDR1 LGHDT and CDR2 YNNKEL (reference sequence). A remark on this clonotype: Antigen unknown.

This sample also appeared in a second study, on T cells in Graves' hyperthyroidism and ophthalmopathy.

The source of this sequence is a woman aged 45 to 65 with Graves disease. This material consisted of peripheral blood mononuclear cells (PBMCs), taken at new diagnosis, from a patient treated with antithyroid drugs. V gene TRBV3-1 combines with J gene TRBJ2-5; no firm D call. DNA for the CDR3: TGTGCCAGCAGCCAAGGTACCATGCAAGAGACCCAGTACTTC. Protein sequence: CASSQGTMQETQYF.